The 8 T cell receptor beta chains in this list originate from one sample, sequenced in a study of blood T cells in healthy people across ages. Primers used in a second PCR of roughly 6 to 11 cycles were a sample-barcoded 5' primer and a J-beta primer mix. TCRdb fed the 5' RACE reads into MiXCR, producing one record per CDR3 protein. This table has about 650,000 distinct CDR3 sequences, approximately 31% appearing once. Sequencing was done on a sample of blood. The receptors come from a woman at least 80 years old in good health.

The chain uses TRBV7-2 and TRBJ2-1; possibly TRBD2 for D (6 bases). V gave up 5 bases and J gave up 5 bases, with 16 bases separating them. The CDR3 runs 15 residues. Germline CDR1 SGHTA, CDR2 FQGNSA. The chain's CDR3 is CASSPLARYDNEQFF. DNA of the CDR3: TGTGCCAGCAGCCCTCTAGCGAGATACGACAATGAGCAGTTCTTC.

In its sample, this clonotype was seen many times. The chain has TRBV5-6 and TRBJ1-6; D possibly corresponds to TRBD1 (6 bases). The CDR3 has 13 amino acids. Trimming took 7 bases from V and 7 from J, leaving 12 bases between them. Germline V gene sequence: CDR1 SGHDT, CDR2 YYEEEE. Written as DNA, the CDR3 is TGTGCCAGCCGTACAGGGCGCAATTCACCCCTCCACTTT. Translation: CASRTGRNSPLHF. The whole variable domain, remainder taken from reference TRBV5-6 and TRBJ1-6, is DAGVTQSPTHLIKTRGQQVTLRCSPKSGHDTVSWYQQALGQGPQFIFQYYEEEERQRGNFPDRFSGHQFPNYSSELNVNALLLGDSALYLCASRTGRNSPLHFGNGTRLTVT.

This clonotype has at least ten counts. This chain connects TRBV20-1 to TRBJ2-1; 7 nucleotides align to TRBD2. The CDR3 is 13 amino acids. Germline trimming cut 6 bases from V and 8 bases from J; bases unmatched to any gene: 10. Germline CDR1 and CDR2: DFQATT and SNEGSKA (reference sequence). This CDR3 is CSAQRREWHEQFF. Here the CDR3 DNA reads TGCAGTGCCCAGAGGCGGGAGTGGCATGAGCAGTTCTTC.

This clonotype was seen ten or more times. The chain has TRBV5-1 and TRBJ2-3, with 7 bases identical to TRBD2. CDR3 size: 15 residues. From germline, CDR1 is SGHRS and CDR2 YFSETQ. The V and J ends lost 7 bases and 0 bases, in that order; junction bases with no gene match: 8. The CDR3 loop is CASRLAPASTDTQYF. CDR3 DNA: TGCGCCAGCCGACTAGCCCCAGCCAGCACAGATACGCAGTATTTT. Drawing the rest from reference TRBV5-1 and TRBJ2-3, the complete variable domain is KAGVTQTPRYLIKTRGQQVTLSCSPISGHRSVSWYQQTPGQGLQFLFEYFSETQRNKGNFPGRFSGRQFSNSRSEMNVSTLELGDSALYLCASRLAPASTDTQYFGPGTRLTVL.

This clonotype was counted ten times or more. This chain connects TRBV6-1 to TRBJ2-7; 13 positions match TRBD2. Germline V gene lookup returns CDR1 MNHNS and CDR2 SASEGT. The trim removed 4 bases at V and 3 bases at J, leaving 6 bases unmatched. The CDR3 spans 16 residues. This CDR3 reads CASSAGTSGTYYEQYF. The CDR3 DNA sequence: TGTGCCAGCAGTGCTGGGACTAGCGGGACTTACTACGAGCAGTACTTC.

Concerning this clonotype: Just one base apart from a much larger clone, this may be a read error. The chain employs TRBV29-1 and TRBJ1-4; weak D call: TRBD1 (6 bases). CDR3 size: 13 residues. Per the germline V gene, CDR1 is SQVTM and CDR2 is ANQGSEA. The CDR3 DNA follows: TGCAGCGTACAAACGGGGGGGCGCGGAAAACGGTTTTTT. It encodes CSVQTGGRGKRFF.

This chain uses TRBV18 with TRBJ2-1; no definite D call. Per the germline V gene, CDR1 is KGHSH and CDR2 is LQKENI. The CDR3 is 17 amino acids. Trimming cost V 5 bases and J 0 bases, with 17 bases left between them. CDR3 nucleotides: TGTGCCAGCTCAAACGGACCATACCCTAGCTCCTACAATGAGCAGTTCTTC. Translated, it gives CASSNGPYPSSYNEQFF.

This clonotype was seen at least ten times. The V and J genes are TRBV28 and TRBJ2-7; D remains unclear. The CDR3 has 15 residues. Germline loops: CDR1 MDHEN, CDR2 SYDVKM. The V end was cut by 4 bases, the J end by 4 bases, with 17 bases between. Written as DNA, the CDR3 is TGTGCCAGCAGTTCAACAGTCTCTGGCAGGTACGAGCAGTACTTC. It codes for CASSSTVSGRYEQYF.